In its sample, the clone carrying this T cell receptor (beta chain) was seen once. Its antigen is not known. The V end was cut by 6 bases, the J end by 6 bases, with 10 bases between. The CDR3 contains 12 residues. Looked up from germline, CDR1 is ENHRY and CDR2 is SYGVKD. This sample is part of a study of Ad26.COV2.S vaccination and SARS-CoV-2 variants. Overall study findings and caveats: Researchers cautioned that TCR breadth and depth analyses may have underestimated total T cell responses.

Treatment reported: 19 received Ad26.COV2.S at low or high dose, single or two shots; roughly five received placebo; per-sample allocation not given. Samples were taken on day 63 after the first vaccine or placebo injection. TCRdb's copy holds only in-frame clones and misses some; the assay was immunoSEQ multiplex PCR. The table lists some 480,000 clones, around 85% of them singletons. This receptor was identified in a person aged 18-65 years who received the Ad26.COV2.S COVID-19 vaccine or a placebo. V gene TRBV10-3 combines with J gene TRBJ2-3; D ambiguous. Material: peripheral blood, obtained in a trial of Ad26.COV2.S vaccine versus placebo. CDR3 amino acids: CAISTTGDTQYF. The CDR3 DNA is TGTGCCATCAGCACGACCGGGGATACGCAGTATTTT.